This T cell receptor beta chain was captured in a study of identifying expanded T cells in peripheral blood. Collection occurred without any documented infections or immune events in donors. Concerning this clone: Its antigen is as yet unknown.

Overall study results and limits: Approximately 2-week clone count variance significantly increased as total template count grew. Technical replicates showed around 1.1 changed clones; roughly two weeks approximately 16; four weeks 19.

Generated by immunoSEQ multiplex PCR, the TCRdb table keeps only in-frame clones and is missing some. The repertoire holds over 100,000 clones, with about nine tenths as singletons. Germline values: CDR1 KGHSH, CDR2 LQKENI. V was cut by 5 bases and J by 4 bases, with 14 bases left in between. The CDR3 is 15 residues long. The TCR was taken from a person aged 18 to 70 in good health. Input material: blood. V gene TRBV18 combines with J gene TRBJ2-2; possible D gene TRBD1, 6 bases. This CDR3 is CASSSGQIITGELFF. As DNA, the CDR3 is TGTGCCAGCTCATCCGGACAGATAATCACCGGGGAGCTGTTTTTT.